This TCR beta chain was sequenced in a study of blood T cell repertoires in COVID-19 (dated by TCRdb to about 2020). Study-level background: Collaborator samples came from the United States, Italy and Spain and covered acute and convalescent phases of COVID-19. The material from the prospective study consisted of cDNA or gDNA derived from T cells, B-cell-depleted T cells, or PBMCs. Subjects who had been exposed to COVID-19, were actively infected with it, or had recovered from it provided the deeply sampled blood TCRbeta repertoires that made up the dataset. The repertoires were made available in a free public database intended to serve as a resource for research on the immune response to SARS-CoV-2. The samples were drawn from two sources: the first 160 participants of the ongoing ImmuneRACE study, and about 1,300 subjects contributed by 6 global collaborators. Nearly every sample came with metadata listing a de-identified subject ID, COVID-19 status, age in years and sex. HLA class I and class II types, where available, came from metadata supplied by the sample provider rather than from assay-based typing.

Sequences SGHRS (CDR1) and YFSETQ (CDR2) are obtained from the germline V gene. The V end loses 4 bases and the J end loses 8 bases, and a stretch of 12 bases separates them. Spanning cysteine to phenylalanine, the CDR3 consists of 12 amino acids. The sequence is cut down to CDR3 DNA, 36 bases in frame from base 1. Collaborating institutions collected whole blood in K2EDTA tubes following their own protocols. For TCRbeta analysis, collaborator samples were shipped as frozen whole blood, as isolated PBMCs, or as DNA extracted from either sample type. TCRbeta CDR3 regions were amplified from genomic DNA using the immunoSEQ Assay, a bias-controlled multiplex PCR. In the authors' own workflow: Nucleated cell counts per sample were estimated from amplification of reference gene primers within the assay. To quantify the absolute abundance of each unique TCRbeta CDR3 rearrangement, sequence reads were collapsed and filtered. For each sample, productive Simpson clonality was calculated as the square root of Simpson's diversity index across productive rearrangements. TCRdb holds this immuneACCESS table with in-frame rearrangements only. Some clones are missing; in checked studies, unresolved V genes explain under half, and the rest has no known cause. That table is the source of V, J and clone size, and D and trimming were worked out from the DNA. This sample has around 100,000 clones in its table, and roughly 72% of those were observed once. The ten top clones hold roughly 6.2% of the sample.

With regard to this clone: This clone's antigen is unknown. No much larger clone is present one base from it, and per-base qualities are unavailable.

What the authors observed across the whole study: The amount of clinical and demographic metadata varied by source and participant and was provided uncurated.

This sequence uses TRBV5-1 and TRBJ1-2; the D gene is not confidently resolved. The receptor was derived from a man older than 75 with acute or convalescent COVID-19. Sequencing was carried out using peripheral blood. The CDR3 has the sequence CASSTQGGGYTF. The nucleotide sequence is given as TGCGCCAGCAGCACACAAGGAGGGGGCTACACCTTC.